This passage covers 14 T cell receptor beta chains from one sample sequenced in a study of cytomegalovirus exposure and HLA in healthy donors. Primers for the PCR totalled 60 Vbeta and 13 Jbeta. The protocol was immunoSEQ multiplex PCR, while the TCRdb copy is restricted to in-frame clones and leaves out a portion. The sample has approximately 110,000 clones, under 80% seen once. Specimen: PBMCs. These receptors were taken from a woman in her sixties or seventies in good health and CMV-seropositive.

The rearrangement joins TRBV6-5 to TRBJ2-3; 7 bases fit TRBD2. Unmatched junction bases numbered 7, after V lost 7 bases and J lost 0 bases. This CDR3 has 15 amino acids. The germline gives CDR1 MNHEY, CDR2 SVGAGI. The CDR3 sequence is CASTRKRDSTDTQYF. The CDR3 DNA is TGTGCCAGCACGAGGAAGCGGGATAGCACAGATACGCAGTATTTT.

Of note for this clone: At one of its ends the junction is not consistent with the germline gene, which may arise from a read error. The chain links TRBV7-9 to TRBJ2-7, with TRBD2 identical over 11 bases. CDR3 length: 15 amino acids. CDR1 SEHNR and CDR2 FQNEAQ come from the germline V gene (reference sequence). The CDR3: CSSSSGLAETYEQYF. Here the CDR3 DNA reads TGTTCCAGCAGCTCGGGACTAGCGGAAACCTACGAGCAGTACTTC. The full variable domain, its missing parts supplied by reference TRBV7-9 and TRBJ2-7, is DTGVSQNPRHKITKRGQNVTFRCDPISEHNRLYWYRQTLGQGPEFLTYFQNEAQLEKSRLLSDRFSAERPKGSFSTLEIQRTEQGDSAMYLCSSSSGLAETYEQYFGPGTRLTVT.

The chain combines TRBV12-5 with TRBJ2-7; TRBD1 aligns across 7 bases. The V gene end was trimmed by 6 bases and the J gene end by 6 bases; junction bases not matched to a gene: 5. From germline, CDR1 is LGHNT and CDR2 FRNRAP. The CDR3 has 12 amino acids. In nucleotides, the CDR3 is TGTGCTAGTGGCCGTAGACAGGGCGAGCAGTACTTC. Its protein product is CASGRRQGEQYF.

The chain uses TRBV18 and TRBJ1-2; tentatively, D is TRBD1 (6 bases). CDR1 is KGHSH and CDR2 is LQKENI in the germline V gene. Trimming removed 2 bases at V and 0 bases at J, with 16 bases between. CDR3 length: 17 residues. The CDR3 DNA sequence: TGTGCCAGCTCACCAAATGGGATCCAGGGGACTAACTATGGCTACACCTTC. Translating it yields CASSPNGIQGTNYGYTF.

The V call is TRBV12-5, the J call TRBJ2-3, with 7 bases lining up with TRBD1. After removal of 0 bases from V and 6 bases from J, the junction contained 12 bases not matched to a gene. Germline V lookup: CDR1 LGHNT, CDR2 FRNRAP. CDR3 length equals 17 residues. In DNA, the CDR3 is TGTGCTAGTGGTTTGGTTGACCGAGACAGGGCCGGGGATACGCAGTATTTT. This gives the protein CASGLVDRDRAGDTQYF.

This rearrangement joins TRBV5-1 to TRBJ2-7; 8 bases line up with TRBD1. Trimming took 3 bases from V and 2 from J; bases not matched to a gene: 16. CDR3 length: 18 residues. The germline gives CDR1 SGHRS, CDR2 YFSETQ. CDR3: CASSSGQEDYFEPYEQYF. The CDR3 DNA follows: TGCGCCAGCAGCTCGGGACAGGAGGACTATTTCGAGCCCTACGAGCAGTACTTC.

This clone appeared once. The chain uses TRBV7-9 and TRBJ1-5; 9 bases agree with TRBD1. V was clipped by 1 base and J by 4 bases; unmatched bases: 5. Germline V gives CDR1 SEHNR, CDR2 FQNEAQ (reference sequence). The CDR3 is 16 residues long. As DNA, the CDR3 is TGTGCCAGCAGCTTAGTCGGGACAGGGATAAATCAGCCCCAGCATTTT. Protein: CASSLVGTGINQPQHF.

This clone turned up a few times. The chain employs TRBV9 and TRBJ2-1; 16 nucleotides line up with TRBD2. CDR3 length equals 18 residues. Losses at the gene ends were 3 bases for V and 7 bases for J; bases not matched to a gene: 10. Germline V gives CDR1 SGDLS, CDR2 YYNGEE. CDR3 sequence reads: CASSGMGTSGRALNEQFF. Written as DNA, the CDR3 is TGTGCCAGCAGCGGGATGGGGACTAGCGGGAGGGCGTTAAATGAGCAGTTCTTC.

As DNA, the CDR3 is TGTGCCAGCAGTTCCTCCTGGACAGGGACTAACTATGGCTACACCTTC. Residues: CASSSSWTGTNYGYTF. The chain employs TRBV27 and TRBJ1-2, with TRBD1 matching 8 bases. Germline CDR1 is MNHEY and CDR2 is SMNVEV (reference sequence). J lost 0 bases, V lost 4 bases, and 7 bases had no gene match. CDR3 length: 16 amino acids.

The sample holds a few counts of this clone. The chain combines TRBV19 with TRBJ2-5, with 8 bases that match TRBD2. Germline V gene data show CDR1 as LNHDA and CDR2 as SQIVND (reference sequence). CDR3 length: 14 residues. V trimming: 4 bases; J trimming: 1 base; junction bases outside the gene matches: 2. For the CDR3, the DNA is TGTGCCAGTAGTAGTCGGGGGGGCCAAGAGACCCAGTACTTC. Its translation: CASSSRGGQETQYF.

This chain joins TRBV2 and TRBJ1-2, with D perhaps TRBD1 (6 bases). The CDR3 is made up of 13 amino acids. V was cut by 4 bases and J by 4 bases, with 10 bases left in between. CDR1 is SNHLY and CDR2 is FYNNEI in the germline V gene. The CDR3 DNA reads as TGTGCCAGCAGTGTAGACAGGCCCTATGGCTACACCTTC. Its protein product is CASSVDRPYGYTF.

The chain joins TRBV27 to TRBJ1-5; the D gene is possibly TRBD1 (5 bases). The germline gives CDR1 MNHEY, CDR2 SMNVEV (reference sequence). CDR3 size: 13 residues. V lost 3 bases, J lost 7 bases, and 10 bases lay in between. This CDR3 is CASSFGQGQPQHF. The CDR3 nucleotides are TGTGCCAGCAGTTTCGGCCAGGGCCAGCCCCAGCATTTT.

V gene TRBV7-8 combines with J gene TRBJ2-1, with a weak D call TRBD1 (7 bases). CDR3 length: 17 residues. The germline V gene has CDR1 SGHVS and CDR2 FQNEAQ. The V end lost 3 bases, the J end lost 0 bases, and 15 bases lay between the germline ends. The chain's CDR3 is CASSFKAGTDSYNEQFF. Here the CDR3 DNA reads TGTGCCAGCAGCTTCAAGGCGGGGACAGACTCCTACAATGAGCAGTTCTTC.

This clone appeared a few times. The genes are TRBV7-9 and TRBJ2-5; a weak D match, TRBD1 (5 bases). V lost 11 bases, J lost 3 bases, and 16 bases lay in between. The CDR3 totals 13 residues. The V gene's germline CDR1 is SEHNR and CDR2 FQNEAQ (reference sequence). CDR3 nucleotides: TGTGCCGGAAGCAGGGCCGTCGAAGAGACCCAGTACTTC. Protein product: CAGSRAVEETQYF.